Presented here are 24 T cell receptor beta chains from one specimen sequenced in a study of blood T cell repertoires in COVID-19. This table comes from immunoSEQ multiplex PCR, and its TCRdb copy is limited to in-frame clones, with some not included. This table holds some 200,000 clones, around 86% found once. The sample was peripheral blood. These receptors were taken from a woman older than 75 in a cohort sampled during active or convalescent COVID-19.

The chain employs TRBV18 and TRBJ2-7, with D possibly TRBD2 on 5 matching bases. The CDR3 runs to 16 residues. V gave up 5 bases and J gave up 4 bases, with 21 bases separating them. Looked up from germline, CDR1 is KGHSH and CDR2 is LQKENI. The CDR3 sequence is CASSARTDAGGYEQYV. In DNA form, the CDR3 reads TGTGCCAGCTCAGCCCGGACGGATGCCGGAGGTTACGAGCAGTACGTC.

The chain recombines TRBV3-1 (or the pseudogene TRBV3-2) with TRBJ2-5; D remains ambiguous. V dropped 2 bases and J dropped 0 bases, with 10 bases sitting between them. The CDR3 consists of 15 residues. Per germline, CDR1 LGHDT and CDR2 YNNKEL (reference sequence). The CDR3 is CASSQLEWYQETQYF. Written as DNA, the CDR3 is TGTGCCAGCAGCCAATTAGAGTGGTACCAAGAGACCCAGTACTTC.

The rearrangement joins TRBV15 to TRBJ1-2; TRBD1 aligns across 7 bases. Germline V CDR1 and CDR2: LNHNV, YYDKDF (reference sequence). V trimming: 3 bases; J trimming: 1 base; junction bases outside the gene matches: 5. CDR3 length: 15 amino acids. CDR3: CATSSDRDSNYGYTF. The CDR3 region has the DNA TGTGCCACCAGCAGTGACCGGGACAGTAACTATGGCTACACCTTC.

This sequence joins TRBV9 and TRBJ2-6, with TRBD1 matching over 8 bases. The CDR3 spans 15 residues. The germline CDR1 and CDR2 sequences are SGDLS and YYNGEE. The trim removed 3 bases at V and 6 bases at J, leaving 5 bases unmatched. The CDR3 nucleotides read TGTGCCAGCAGCGCAGGGGGCGCTGAGGCCAACGTCCTGACTTTC. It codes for CASSAGGAEANVLTF.

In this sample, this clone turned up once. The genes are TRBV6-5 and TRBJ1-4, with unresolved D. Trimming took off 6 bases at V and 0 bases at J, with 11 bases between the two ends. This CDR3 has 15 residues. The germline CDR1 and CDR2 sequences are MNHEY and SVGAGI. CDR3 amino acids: CASRVGGATNEKLFF. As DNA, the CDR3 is TGTGCCAGCAGAGTTGGAGGAGCAACTAATGAAAAACTGTTTTTT.

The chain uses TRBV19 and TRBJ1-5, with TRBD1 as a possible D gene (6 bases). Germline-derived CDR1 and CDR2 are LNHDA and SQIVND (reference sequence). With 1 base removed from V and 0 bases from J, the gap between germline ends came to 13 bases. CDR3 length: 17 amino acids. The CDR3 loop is CASSIGYRAHSNQPQHF. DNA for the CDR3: TGTGCCAGTAGTATAGGGTACAGGGCTCATAGCAATCAGCCCCAGCATTTT.

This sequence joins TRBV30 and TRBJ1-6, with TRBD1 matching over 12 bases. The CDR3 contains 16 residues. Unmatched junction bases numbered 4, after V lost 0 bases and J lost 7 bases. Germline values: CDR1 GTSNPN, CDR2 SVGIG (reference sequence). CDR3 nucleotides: TGTGCCTGGAGTGTCGGGACAGGGGGCTCGAATTCACCCCTCCACTTT. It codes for CAWSVGTGGSNSPLHF. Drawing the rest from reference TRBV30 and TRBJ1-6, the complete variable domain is SQTIHQWPATLVQPVGSPLSLECTVEGTSNPNLYWYRQAAGRGLQLLFYSVGIGQISSEVPQNLSASRPQDRQFILSSKKLLLSDSGFYLCAWSVGTGGSNSPLHFGNGTRLTVT.

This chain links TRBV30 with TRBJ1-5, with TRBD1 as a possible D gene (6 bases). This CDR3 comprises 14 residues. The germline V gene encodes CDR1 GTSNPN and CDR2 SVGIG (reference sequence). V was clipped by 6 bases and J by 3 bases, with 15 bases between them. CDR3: CACQSRDTNQPQHF. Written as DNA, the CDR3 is TGTGCCTGCCAGTCCCGGGACACCAATCAGCCCCAGCATTTT.

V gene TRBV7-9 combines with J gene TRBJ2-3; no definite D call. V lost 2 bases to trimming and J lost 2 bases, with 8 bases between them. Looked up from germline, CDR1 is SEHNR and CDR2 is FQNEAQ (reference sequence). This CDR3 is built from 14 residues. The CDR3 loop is CASSLKTVTDTQYF. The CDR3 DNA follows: TGTGCCAGCAGCTTAAAGACTGTCACAGATACGCAGTATTTT.

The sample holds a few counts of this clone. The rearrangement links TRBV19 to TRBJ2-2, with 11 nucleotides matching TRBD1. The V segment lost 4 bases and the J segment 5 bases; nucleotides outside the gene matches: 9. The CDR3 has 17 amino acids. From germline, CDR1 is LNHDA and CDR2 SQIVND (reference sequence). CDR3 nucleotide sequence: TGTGCCAGTAGTAGAGAAACCGGGACAGGGGGGACCGGGGAGCTGTTTTTT. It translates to CASSRETGTGGTGELFF.

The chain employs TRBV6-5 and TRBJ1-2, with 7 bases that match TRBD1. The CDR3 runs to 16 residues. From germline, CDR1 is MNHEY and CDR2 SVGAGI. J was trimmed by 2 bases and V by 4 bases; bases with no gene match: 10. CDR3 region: CASSFPQGSRNYGYTF. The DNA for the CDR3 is TGTGCCAGCAGTTTCCCACAGGGGTCGAGGAACTATGGCTACACCTTC.

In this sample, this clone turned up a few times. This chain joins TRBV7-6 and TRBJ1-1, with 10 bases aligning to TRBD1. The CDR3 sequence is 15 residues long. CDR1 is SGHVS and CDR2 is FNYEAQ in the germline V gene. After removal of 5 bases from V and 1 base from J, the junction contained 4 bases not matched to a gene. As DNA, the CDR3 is TGTGCCAGCAGCCCGGGACAGGGGTGGAACACTGAAGCTTTCTTT. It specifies CASSPGQGWNTEAFF. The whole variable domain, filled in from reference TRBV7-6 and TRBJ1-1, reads GAGVSQSPRYKVTKRGQDVALRCDPISGHVSLYWYRQALGQGPEFLTYFNYEAQQDKSGLPNDRFSAERPEGSISTLTIQRTEQRDSAMYRCASSPGQGWNTEAFFGQGTRLTVV.

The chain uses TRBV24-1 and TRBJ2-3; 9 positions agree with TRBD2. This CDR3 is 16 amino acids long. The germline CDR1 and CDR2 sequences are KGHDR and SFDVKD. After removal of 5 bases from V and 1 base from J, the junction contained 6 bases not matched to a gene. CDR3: CATSGGSGGGTDTQYF. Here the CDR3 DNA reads TGTGCCACCAGTGGAGGTAGCGGGGGAGGCACAGATACGCAGTATTTT.

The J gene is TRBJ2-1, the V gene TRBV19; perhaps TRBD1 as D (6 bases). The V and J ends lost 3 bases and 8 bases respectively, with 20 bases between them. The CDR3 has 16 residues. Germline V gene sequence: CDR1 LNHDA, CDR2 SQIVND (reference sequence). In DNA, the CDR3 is TGTGCCAGTAGTATTTCTCCGCAGGGGTCCGGCGATGAGCAGTTCTTC. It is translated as CASSISPQGSGDEQFF.

CDR3 in amino acids: CASSLGAYGYTF. The CDR3 DNA follows: TGTGCCAGCAGTTTAGGAGCCTATGGCTACACCTTC. V and J are TRBV12-3 or TRBV12-4 and TRBJ1-2; D gene uncertain. The CDR3 loop spans 12 amino acids. V gave up 1 base and J gave up 4 bases, with 4 bases separating them.

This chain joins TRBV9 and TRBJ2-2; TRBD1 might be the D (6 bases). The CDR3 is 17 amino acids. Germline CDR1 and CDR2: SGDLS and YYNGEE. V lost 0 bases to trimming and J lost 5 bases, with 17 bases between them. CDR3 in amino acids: CASSVAGAGVRTGELFF. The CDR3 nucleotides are TGTGCCAGCAGCGTAGCCGGGGCAGGGGTAAGGACCGGGGAGCTGTTTTTT.

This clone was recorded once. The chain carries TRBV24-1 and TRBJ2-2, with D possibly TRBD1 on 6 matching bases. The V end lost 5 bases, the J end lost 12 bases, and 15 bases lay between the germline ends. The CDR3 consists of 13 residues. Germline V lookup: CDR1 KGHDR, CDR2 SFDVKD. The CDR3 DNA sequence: TGTGCCACCAGTGTACAGGGCCCAGAGAAGCTGTTTTTT. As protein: CATSVQGPEKLFF.

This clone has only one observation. CDR3 sequence: CASSFTRGRGHEQYF. In DNA, the CDR3 is TGTGCCAGCAGCTTTACCAGGGGGCGGGGCCACGAGCAGTACTTC. This chain uses TRBV7-2 with TRBJ2-7, with TRBD1 identical over 8 bases. Trimming at V came to 3 bases and at J to 5 bases, leaving 9 bases not matched to a gene. CDR1 and CDR2 from the germline V gene are SGHTA and FQGNSA. This CDR3 is built from 15 residues.

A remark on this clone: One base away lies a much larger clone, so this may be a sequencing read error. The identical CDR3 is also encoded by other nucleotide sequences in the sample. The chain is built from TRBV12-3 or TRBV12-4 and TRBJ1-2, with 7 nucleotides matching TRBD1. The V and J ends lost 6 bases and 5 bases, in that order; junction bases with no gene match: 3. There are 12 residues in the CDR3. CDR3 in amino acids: CASSLQGYGYTF. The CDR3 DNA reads TGTGCCAGCAGCCTACAGGGGTATGGCTACACCTTC.

The CDR3 DNA follows: TGTGCCAGCAGCGCTAGACAGGTGATTAGGGCCCAGTACTTC. This translates into CASSARQVIRAQYF. The V call is TRBV5-6, the J call TRBJ2-5; a possible D gene is TRBD1 (6 bases). This CDR3 comprises 14 residues. Trimming cost V 4 bases and J 9 bases, with 19 bases left between them. Germline loops: CDR1 SGHDT, CDR2 YYEEEE.

CDR3 sequence: CATSREGTGGAYEQYF. CDR3 DNA: TGTGCCACCAGCAGAGAGGGGACAGGGGGCGCGTACGAGCAGTACTTC. The rearrangement links TRBV15 to TRBJ2-7, with 12 bases matching TRBD1. The CDR3 consists of 16 residues. Per the germline V gene, CDR1 is LNHNV and CDR2 is YYDKDF (reference sequence). The J segment lost 4 bases and the V segment lost 0 bases, leaving 4 bases of the junction unmatched.

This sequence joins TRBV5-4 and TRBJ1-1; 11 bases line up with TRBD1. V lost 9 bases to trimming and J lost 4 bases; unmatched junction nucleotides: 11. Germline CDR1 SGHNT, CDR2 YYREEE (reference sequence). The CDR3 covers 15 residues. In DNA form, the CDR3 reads TGTGCCACCCTGGGGACAGGGGGTTCTTCCACTGAAGCTTTCTTT. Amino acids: CATLGTGGSSTEAFF.

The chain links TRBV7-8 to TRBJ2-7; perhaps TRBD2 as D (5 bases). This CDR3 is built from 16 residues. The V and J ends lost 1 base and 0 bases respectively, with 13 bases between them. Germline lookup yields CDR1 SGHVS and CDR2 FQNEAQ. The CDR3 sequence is CASSLGVLRGSYEQYV. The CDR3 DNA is TGTGCCAGCAGCTTAGGGGTTCTCCGGGGCTCCTACGAGCAGTACGTC.

CDR3 protein: CATSRSGQLRNEQFF. CDR3 DNA sequence: TGTGCCACCAGTCGGAGCGGCCAGCTTCGCAATGAGCAGTTCTTC. The chain uses TRBV24-1 and TRBJ2-1, with D possibly TRBD2 on 5 matching bases. This CDR3 is built from 15 residues. Germline lookup yields CDR1 KGHDR and CDR2 SFDVKD. V was pared by 6 bases and J by 6 bases, with 17 bases between.